This entry lists 4 T cell receptor beta chains sequenced from one sample in a study of blood T cells in healthy people across ages. The use of a sample-barcoded 5' primer and a J-beta primer mix characterized a second PCR of roughly 7 to 11 cycles. TCRdb used MiXCR to reprocess the 5' RACE reads, holding one entry per CDR3 protein. The table lists some 1,000,000 distinct CDR3 sequences, 20% to 25% of them singletons. These data were likewise used in another study, on T cells of mothers and their children.

Material: blood. These receptors all come from a girl aged 2-10 years in good health.

V is TRBV20-1 and J is TRBJ2-5, with 9 positions matching TRBD2. Germline trimming cut 3 bases from V and 1 base from J; bases unmatched to any gene: 12. Germline V lookup: CDR1 DFQATT, CDR2 SNEGSKA (reference sequence). The CDR3 covers 17 residues. CDR3 nucleotide sequence: TGCAGTGCTAGTCTTCCCGGGACTAGCTTTCTCCAAGAGACCCAGTACTTC. The encoded protein is CSASLPGTSFLQETQYF.

This clonotype was recorded a few times. The chain couples TRBV2 to TRBJ1-4, with 8 bases fitting TRBD1. With V trimmed by 6 bases and J by 0 bases, 3 bases remained unmatched. There are 15 residues in the CDR3. Germline-derived CDR1 and CDR2 are SNHLY and FYNNEI. Written as DNA, the CDR3 is TGTGCCAGCAGCGACAGGGGTTCAACTAATGAAAAACTGTTTTTT. The encoded protein is CASSDRGSTNEKLFF.

This chain joins TRBV27 and TRBJ2-4; D ambiguous. The CDR3 has 14 residues. Germline CDR1 reads MNHEY; CDR2 reads SMNVEV (reference sequence). V was pared by 6 bases and J by 3 bases, with 12 bases between. The CDR3 loop reads CASRALDGKNIQYF. CDR3 nucleotides: TGTGCCAGCAGGGCCCTCGACGGCAAAAACATTCAGTACTTC.

In its sample, this clonotype was seen a few times. The rearrangement uses TRBV6-1 and TRBJ1-2; no clear D. V lost 3 bases and J 8 bases, leaving 13 bases between the germline ends. This CDR3 is built from 13 residues. Germline V lookup: CDR1 MNHNS, CDR2 SASEGT. The CDR3 is CASSDAGDDGYTF. Written as DNA, the CDR3 is TGTGCCAGCAGTGACGCGGGAGACGACGGCTACACCTTC.